This T cell receptor (beta chain) was obtained from a study of human T cells and chemical hapten exposure. Study-wide background: Slight differences in pooled library volume were the main source of varying TCR yields across samples.

Time point defined: pre-sensitization, week 0. The treatment was: therapeutic diphenylcyclopropenone sensitization with weekly scalp DPC. This clonotype has just a few counts. Original methodology: With a range of about 23,224 to 750,000, the median per sample was around 96,000 TCRs. TCRdb used MiXCR to reprocess the RACE reads, holding one entry per CDR3 protein. TCRdb, rather than the study authors, made the V and J calls. Found here are some 110,000 distinct CDR3 sequences, more than 10% of them singletons; the top ten hold roughly 1.5%. The V end was cut by 3 bases, the J end by 3 bases, with 15 bases between. Germline lookup yields CDR1 MDHEN and CDR2 SYDVKM. There are 15 residues in the CDR3.

This receptor was identified in a woman between 50 and 59 years old with alopecia areata. Some clones in this sample may be carry-over from other donors' samples. V gene TRBV28 combines with J gene TRBJ2-7; the D is unclear. The sample in question was whole blood, obtained in connection with sensitization to the hapten diphenylcyclopropenone (DPC). The CDR3 reads CASSLMDWEYYEQYF. DNA of the CDR3: TGTGCCAGCAGTTTGATGGATTGGGAATACTACGAGCAGTACTTC.